These 8 T cell receptor beta chains came from one sample sequenced in a study of blood T cell repertoires in COVID-19. Libraries were prepared by immunoSEQ multiplex PCR; TCRdb keeps only in-frame clonotypes and omits some of them. The repertoire has about 170,000 clones, roughly four fifths of them found once; the top ten carry about 11%. The sequenced sample was peripheral blood. The receptors originated from a man in his sixties or seventies with active or convalescent COVID-19.

V and J are TRBV27 and TRBJ2-2; TRBD2 agrees at 7 bases. The CDR3 runs to 15 residues. In germline, CDR1 is MNHEY, CDR2 SMNVEV (reference sequence). V lost 2 bases, J lost 6 bases, and 6 bases stayed unmatched. Written as DNA, the CDR3 is TGTGCCAGCAGTTTAGGAGGGAGGGCCCCCGGGGAGCTGTTTTTT. The encoded protein is CASSLGGRAPGELFF.

V usage is TRBV5-1 and J usage is TRBJ1-4; the D is unclear. This CDR3 region has 11 residues. V was cut by 4 bases and J by 5 bases, with 3 bases left in between. Germline assignment: CDR1 SGHRS and CDR2 YFSETQ. This CDR3 is CASSLNEKLFF. As DNA, the CDR3 is TGCGCCAGCAGCCTAAATGAAAAACTGTTTTTT.

V gene TRBV29-1 combines with J gene TRBJ1-5; D perhaps matches TRBD1 (6 bases). The CDR3 contains 13 residues. V was clipped by 4 bases and J by 3 bases, with 10 bases between them. From germline, CDR1 is SQVTM and CDR2 ANQGSEA. CDR3 sequence (DNA): TGCAGCGTTGCCAGGGGAAACAATCAGCCCCAGCATTTT. Its protein is CSVARGNNQPQHF. The full variable domain, rest sourced from reference TRBV29-1 and TRBJ1-5, is SAVISQKPSRDICQRGTSLTIQCQVDSQVTMMFWYRQQPGQSLTLIATANQGSEATYESGFVIDKFPISRPNLTFSTLTVSNMSPEDSSIYLCSVARGNNQPQHFGDGTRLSIL.

The J gene is TRBJ1-2, the V gene TRBV29-1, with TRBD1 identical over 8 bases. The V segment lost 3 bases and the J segment 0 bases; nucleotides outside the gene matches: 9. Germline V lookup: CDR1 SQVTM, CDR2 ANQGSEA. The CDR3 sequence is 16 residues long. CDR3 residues: CSVDSGQGLANYGYTF. The CDR3 DNA is TGCAGCGTTGACTCCGGACAGGGCCTCGCTAACTATGGCTACACCTTC.

This clone appeared a few times. CDR3 protein: CASSLQGGNTEAFF. The CDR3 DNA sequence: TGTGCCAGCAGCTTACAGGGGGGCAACACTGAAGCTTTCTTT. This chain joins TRBV7-9 and TRBJ1-1; 7 nucleotides align to TRBD1. Germline V lookup: CDR1 SEHNR, CDR2 FQNEAQ (reference sequence). The junction had 2 bases not matched to a gene; V was cut back by 2 bases and J by 2 bases. This CDR3 spans 14 amino acids.

The chain employs TRBV18 and TRBJ2-7, with D perhaps matching TRBD1 (5 bases). The CDR3 loop spans 14 amino acids. Trimming left V 3 bases short and J 2 bases short, with 11 bases between. The germline V gene has CDR1 KGHSH and CDR2 LQKENI. This chain's CDR3 is CASSPTDTAYEQYF. In DNA, the CDR3 is TGTGCCAGCTCACCTACGGACACAGCCTACGAGCAGTACTTC.

CDR3 protein: CASSLLVGRARETQYF. Here the CDR3 DNA reads TGTGCCAGCAGTTTACTTGTCGGGAGGGCCCGAGAGACCCAGTACTTC. The chain has TRBV27 and TRBJ2-5, with 8 positions matching TRBD2. The V gene's germline CDR1 is MNHEY and CDR2 SMNVEV (reference sequence). V gave up 2 bases and J gave up 4 bases; unmatched junction bases: 9. This CDR3 spans 16 amino acids.

The rearrangement links TRBV6-5 to TRBJ2-7, with 9 bases lining up with TRBD1. The CDR3 has 14 amino acids. V lost 0 bases to trimming and J lost 5 bases; unmatched junction nucleotides: 2. Germline V CDR1 and CDR2: MNHEY, SVGAGI. CDR3 amino acids: CASSYSDRGHEQYF. CDR3 sequence (DNA): TGTGCCAGCAGTTACTCGGACAGGGGCCACGAGCAGTACTTC.